The entry below gives a single TCR beta chain sequence along with its context. The sample belongs to a study of blood T cell repertoires in COVID-19. Method: immunoSEQ multiplex PCR; TCRdb's copy keeps in-frame clones and lacks some. The table shows about 39,000 clones, with about 80% occurring only once. Germline assignment: CDR1 ENHRY and CDR2 SYGVKD. V was trimmed by 5 bases and J by 1 base, leaving 8 bases between them. The CDR3 runs 13 residues. V gene TRBV10-3 combines with J gene TRBJ1-2; D is unclear. The TCR originated in a man between 70 and 80 years old with active or convalescent COVID-19. The sequenced material came from peripheral blood. CDR3 sequence: CAISPEVNYGYTF. CDR3 in DNA: TGTGCCATCAGTCCCGAGGTTAACTATGGCTACACCTTC.